Listed below are T cell receptor beta chains from one sample, sequenced in a study of shared clonotypes between healthy human individuals. Measured with immunoSEQ multiplex PCR; TCRdb has only the in-frame clones, and not every one. This sample has about a million clones, with 76% found just once. Sequenced material: memory CD4+ T cells sorted from blood. The source of these receptors is a man between 18 and 29 years old in good health. CDR3s include the opening cysteine and the closing phenylalanine or tryptophan. D genes are given only for firm matches.

d_gene	v_gene	j_gene	CDR3aa
.	TRBV2	TRBJ1-1	CASSERGPMNTEAFF
.	TRBV2	TRBJ2-2	CASSYRENTGELFF
TRBD1	TRBV6-1	TRBJ1-5	CASSEVAAGTVGQPQHF
.	TRBV5-6	TRBJ2-7	CASSFRGGPSYEQYF
TRBD1	TRBV7-2	TRBJ1-5	CASSLGPGQGGQPQHF
.	TRBV6-5	TRBJ2-7	CASSYRGDGTYEQYF
TRBD2	TRBV5-1	TRBJ2-1	CASSLVAGTYNEQFF
.	TRBV2	TRBJ1-6	CASSDGGKPYYNSPLHF
TRBD1	TRBV7-9	TRBJ2-7	CASSPGTGAKQYF
.	TRBV9	TRBJ2-2	CASSLPPGTGELFF
.	TRBV7-9	TRBJ2-7	CASSFARSSYEQYF
.	TRBV21-1	TRBJ1-6	CASSYRGRFNSPLHF
.	TRBV9	TRBJ2-1	CASSDLYSYNEQFF
.	TRBV30	TRBJ2-4	CAWSGGSAGSGIQYF
.	TRBV10-3	TRBJ1-4	CAISPYGGITNEKLFF
.	TRBV5-1	TRBJ2-5	CASSLGDFETQYF
TRBD1	TRBV7-2	TRBJ2-1	CASRTQGSYNEQFF
.	TRBV25-1	TRBJ2-5	CASRGLARGQQETQYF
.	TRBV6-6	TRBJ1-6	CASSYGVSPLHF
.	TRBV18	TRBJ1-1	CASSTQGGAEAFF
TRBD1	TRBV4-3	TRBJ2-7	CASGVDRGAEQYF
.	TRBV29-1	TRBJ1-5	CSAPPFWRGQPQHF
TRBD1	TRBV4-2	TRBJ2-7	CASSQEGSGQTYEQYF
TRBD1	TRBV4-1	TRBJ1-1	CASRPDRENTEAFF
.	TRBV7-2	TRBJ1-5	CASSLVGTPNSNQPQHF
.	TRBV5-1	TRBJ1-6	CASTGTTNSPLHF
TRBD2	TRBV10-1	TRBJ2-1	CASSSGLAGGPFPNEQFF
.	TRBV7-3	TRBJ2-2	CASSLTGITGELFF
.	TRBV7-6	TRBJ1-1	CASSPRGNTEAFF
.	TRBV6-6	TRBJ1-1	CASSPFRAYTEAFF
.	TRBV4-1	TRBJ1-4	CASSPQGPTNEKLFF
.	TRBV5-1	TRBJ1-1	CASSPGQLTEAFF
.	TRBV5-1	TRBJ1-1	CASSSHLEGTEAFF
.	TRBV7-9	TRBJ1-2	CASSLPPGVSKYGYTF
.	TRBV9	TRBJ2-3	CASRAFGGEVVVADTQYF
.	TRBV5-1	TRBJ1-1	CASSLAGTLNTEAFF
TRBD1	TRBV2	TRBJ2-1	CASEQGSSSYNEQFF
.	TRBV6-1	TRBJ1-2	CASGRDTINYGYTF
TRBD1	TRBV5-4	TRBJ2-1	CASSPGQGYEQFF
.	TRBV7-9	TRBJ2-6	CASSPSGPTPSGANVLTF
.	TRBV18	TRBJ1-1	CASSPLEVRTSTEAFF
.	TRBV7-9	TRBJ2-7	CASSLAAPDNSPFYEQYF
.	TRBV4-1	TRBJ2-3	CASSQEAPGLPVTDTQYF
.	TRBV5-1	TRBJ2-3	CASSLEERIDTQYF
.	TRBV13	TRBJ2-5	CASSSFTPDNLAETQYF
.	TRBV5-6	TRBJ1-1	CASSLEQHNTEAFF
TRBD1	TRBV7-9	TRBJ2-7	CASSLGGQGATYEQYF
.	TRBV6-6	TRBJ2-3	CASSYSAGQSADTQYF
TRBD2	TRBV7-2	TRBJ2-1	CASSSSGTTSYNEQFF
.	TRBV10-3	TRBJ2-3	CAISPNQGGAGDTQYF
TRBD2	TRBV5-1	TRBJ2-5	CASSLATSGSGETQYF
TRBD2	TRBV4-2	TRBJ2-2	CASSQVSGGVANTGELFF
TRBD2	TRBV2	TRBJ2-3	CASSGASGGASTDTQYF
TRBD1	TRBV7-2	TRBJ2-1	CASSSPGQGSYNEQFF
.	TRBV5-4	TRBJ2-7	CASSAKSSYEQYF
TRBD1	TRBV7-9	TRBJ2-5	CASSIQGGGETQYF
TRBD2	TRBV11-2	TRBJ2-7	CASRATSSSPYEQYF
TRBD1	TRBV6-1	TRBJ1-5	CASRTGQGSNQPQHF